This is a list of T cell receptor beta chains from one sample in a study of vaccination and CD4 T cells after COVID-19. A single record per CDR3 protein comes from TCRdb applying MiXCR to the PCR reads. The data hold several thousand distinct CDR3 sequences, with approximately 40% observed a single time. Antigens of these TCRs are unknown. The source material was CD4+ T cells from blood, cultured in vitro. Receptors were obtained from a human donor in good health. Each CDR3 is given with its conserved first and last residue. The D gene is left open where the match is weak. Not every row has a clone size; where given, it reads once, few, many or a size class.

CDR3aa: CASLGEPSSYEQYF
abundance: .
v_gene: TRBV7-6
d_gene: .
j_gene: TRBJ2-7

CDR3aa: CASIPPGGNQPQHF
abundance: .
v_gene: TRBV6-1
d_gene: .
j_gene: TRBJ1-5

CDR3aa: CASSDPSGANVLTF
abundance: few
v_gene: TRBV5-1
d_gene: .
j_gene: TRBJ2-6

CDR3aa: CSARKDTQYF
abundance: few
v_gene: TRBV20-1
d_gene: .
j_gene: TRBJ2-3

CDR3aa: CSARNSRGIDTEAFF
abundance: .
v_gene: TRBV20-1
d_gene: .
j_gene: TRBJ1-1

CDR3aa: CASSYEGPNTEAFF
abundance: .
v_gene: TRBV27
d_gene: .
j_gene: TRBJ1-1

CDR3aa: CASRTGHPYEQYF
abundance: .
v_gene: TRBV6-1
d_gene: .
j_gene: TRBJ2-7

CDR3aa: CSATPWFTEAFF
abundance: .
v_gene: TRBV20-1
d_gene: .
j_gene: TRBJ1-1

CDR3aa: CSAKQPMGTFFTDTQYF
abundance: .
v_gene: TRBV20-1
d_gene: .
j_gene: TRBJ2-3

CDR3aa: CASSFGGARWTGELFF
abundance: .
v_gene: TRBV27
d_gene: TRBD2
j_gene: TRBJ2-2

CDR3aa: CSARMGADTEAFF
abundance: .
v_gene: TRBV20-1
d_gene: .
j_gene: TRBJ1-1

CDR3aa: CASSLGQINSPLHF
abundance: .
v_gene: TRBV5-1
d_gene: .
j_gene: TRBJ1-6

CDR3aa: CASSLGTTVNEQFF
abundance: .
v_gene: TRBV7-8
d_gene: .
j_gene: TRBJ2-1

CDR3aa: CASSYVPGQGPNNYGYTF
abundance: .
v_gene: TRBV6-2/TRBV6-3
d_gene: TRBD1
j_gene: TRBJ1-2

CDR3aa: CSAGEQNTEAFF
abundance: .
v_gene: TRBV20-1
d_gene: .
j_gene: TRBJ1-1

CDR3aa: CASSSPLRGQQQAFF
abundance: few
v_gene: TRBV27
d_gene: TRBD1
j_gene: TRBJ1-1

CDR3aa: CATTRGVNQPQHF
abundance: medium-sized
v_gene: TRBV15
d_gene: .
j_gene: TRBJ1-5

CDR3aa: CASRRQEESYEQYF
abundance: .
v_gene: TRBV7-9
d_gene: .
j_gene: TRBJ2-7

CDR3aa: CASSPYGPETQYF
abundance: .
v_gene: TRBV27
d_gene: .
j_gene: TRBJ2-5

CDR3aa: CATSRGTGGTYEQYF
abundance: .
v_gene: TRBV15
d_gene: TRBD1
j_gene: TRBJ2-7

CDR3aa: CASSSTGFYGYTF
abundance: .
v_gene: TRBV11-2
d_gene: .
j_gene: TRBJ1-2

CDR3aa: CASSQNLGRGTEAFF
abundance: .
v_gene: TRBV14
d_gene: .
j_gene: TRBJ1-1

CDR3aa: CASSEGSGANVLTF
abundance: .
v_gene: TRBV6-1
d_gene: .
j_gene: TRBJ2-6

CDR3aa: CASSARFEAFF
abundance: few
v_gene: TRBV6-1
d_gene: .
j_gene: TRBJ1-1

CDR3aa: CASSIEDQMGYEQYF
abundance: .
v_gene: TRBV19
d_gene: .
j_gene: TRBJ2-7

CDR3aa: CASSEERGGASEQYF
abundance: few
v_gene: TRBV6-1
d_gene: TRBD2
j_gene: TRBJ2-7

CDR3aa: CSARPPGRGQETQYF
abundance: .
v_gene: TRBV20-1
d_gene: .
j_gene: TRBJ2-5

CDR3aa: CASSEAVSGNTEAFF
abundance: .
v_gene: TRBV2
d_gene: .
j_gene: TRBJ1-1

CDR3aa: CASSGNYGYTF
abundance: few
v_gene: TRBV12-3/TRBV12-4
d_gene: .
j_gene: TRBJ1-2

CDR3aa: CASKDRGYEQYF
abundance: once
v_gene: TRBV6-1
d_gene: TRBD1
j_gene: TRBJ2-7

CDR3aa: CASSYQGQQNTEAFF
abundance: few
v_gene: TRBV6-5
d_gene: TRBD1
j_gene: TRBJ1-1

CDR3aa: CAGGLAGSTGELFF
abundance: .
v_gene: TRBV19
d_gene: TRBD2
j_gene: TRBJ2-2

CDR3aa: CASSEGRDQPQHF
abundance: few
v_gene: TRBV21-1
d_gene: .
j_gene: TRBJ1-5

CDR3aa: CSAGDTVDTQYF
abundance: .
v_gene: TRBV20-1
d_gene: .
j_gene: TRBJ2-3

CDR3aa: CASSLDGSSSQHF
abundance: .
v_gene: TRBV7-2
d_gene: .
j_gene: TRBJ1-5

CDR3aa: CASSLGRGPYQPQHF
abundance: .
v_gene: TRBV12-3/TRBV12-4
d_gene: TRBD1
j_gene: TRBJ1-5

CDR3aa: CASSLGVRNEAFF
abundance: .
v_gene: TRBV5-1
d_gene: .
j_gene: TRBJ1-1

CDR3aa: CATCRTARTVYGYTF
abundance: .
v_gene: TRBV19
d_gene: .
j_gene: TRBJ1-2

CDR3aa: CATTSGIQETQYF
abundance: .
v_gene: TRBV5-1
d_gene: TRBD2
j_gene: TRBJ2-5

CDR3aa: CAWSTKLRAIHGYTF
abundance: few
v_gene: TRBV30
d_gene: .
j_gene: TRBJ1-2

CDR3aa: CASTSEGLPNYGYTF
abundance: few
v_gene: TRBV6-1
d_gene: .
j_gene: TRBJ1-2